This TCR beta chain was observed in a study of blood T cell repertoires in COVID-19. Germline trimming cut 5 bases from V and 11 bases from J; bases unmatched to any gene: 8. The CDR3 loop spans 14 amino acids. Germline CDR1 MNHNY, CDR2 SVGAGI (reference sequence). TCRdb's copy holds only in-frame clones and misses some; the assay was immunoSEQ multiplex PCR. Seen here are hundreds of thousands of clones, approximately 88% observed once, and the top ten hold about 5.9%. Sequencing input: peripheral blood. This receptor was taken from a woman aged 30 to 39 with COVID-19, enrolled during active disease. The rearrangement uses TRBV6-6 and TRBJ1-4, with 10 bases fitting TRBD1. CDR3 in DNA: TGTGCCAGCAGTAGGGAGGGGACAGGGGTTAAACTGTTTTTT. Translated, it gives CASSREGTGVKLFF.